This T cell receptor (beta chain) was retrieved from a study of blood T cell repertoires in COVID-19. The CDR3 is 17 amino acids. The method was immunoSEQ multiplex PCR; TCRdb's version includes in-frame clones alone and lacks a portion of them. Among some 340,000 clones listed, about four fifths were seen once. The sequence was collected from a man aged 25-40 years with active or convalescent COVID-19. The chain is built from TRBV21-1 and TRBJ1-5; the table's D call, TRBD1, was not checked against the DNA. TRBV21-1 is an annotated pseudogene. Sequencing was performed on peripheral blood. The DNA of the CDR3 is TGTGCCAGCAGCAAAAGACAGGGGCGGTTCGGCAATCAGCCCCAGCATTTT. Its protein is CASSKRQGRFGNQPQHF.